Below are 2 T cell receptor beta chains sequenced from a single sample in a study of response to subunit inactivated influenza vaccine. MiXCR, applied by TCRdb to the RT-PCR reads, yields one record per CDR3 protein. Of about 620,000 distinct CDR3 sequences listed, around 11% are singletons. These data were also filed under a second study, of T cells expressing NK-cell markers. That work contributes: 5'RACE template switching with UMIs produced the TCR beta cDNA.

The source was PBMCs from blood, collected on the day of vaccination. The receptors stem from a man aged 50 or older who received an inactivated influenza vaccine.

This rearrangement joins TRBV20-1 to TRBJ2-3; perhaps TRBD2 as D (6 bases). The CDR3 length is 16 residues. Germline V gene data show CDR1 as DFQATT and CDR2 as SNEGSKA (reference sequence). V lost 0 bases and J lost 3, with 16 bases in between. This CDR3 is CSARDKLRRVTDTQYF. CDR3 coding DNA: TGCAGTGCTAGAGACAAATTAAGGAGGGTTACAGATACGCAGTATTTT.

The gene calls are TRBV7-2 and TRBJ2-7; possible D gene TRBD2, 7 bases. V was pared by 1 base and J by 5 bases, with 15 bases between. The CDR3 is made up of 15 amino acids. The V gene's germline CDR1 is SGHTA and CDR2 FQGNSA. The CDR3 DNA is TGTGCCAGCAGCTTAGTGGGGGGGGCGAACAACGAGCAGTACTTC. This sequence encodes CASSLVGGANNEQYF. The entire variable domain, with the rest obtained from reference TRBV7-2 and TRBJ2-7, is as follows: GAGVSQSPSNKVTEKGKDVELRCDPISGHTALYWYRQSLGQGLEFLIYFQGNSAPDKSGLPSDRFSAERTGGSVSTLTIQRTQQEDSAVYLCASSLVGGANNEQYFGPGTRLTVT.